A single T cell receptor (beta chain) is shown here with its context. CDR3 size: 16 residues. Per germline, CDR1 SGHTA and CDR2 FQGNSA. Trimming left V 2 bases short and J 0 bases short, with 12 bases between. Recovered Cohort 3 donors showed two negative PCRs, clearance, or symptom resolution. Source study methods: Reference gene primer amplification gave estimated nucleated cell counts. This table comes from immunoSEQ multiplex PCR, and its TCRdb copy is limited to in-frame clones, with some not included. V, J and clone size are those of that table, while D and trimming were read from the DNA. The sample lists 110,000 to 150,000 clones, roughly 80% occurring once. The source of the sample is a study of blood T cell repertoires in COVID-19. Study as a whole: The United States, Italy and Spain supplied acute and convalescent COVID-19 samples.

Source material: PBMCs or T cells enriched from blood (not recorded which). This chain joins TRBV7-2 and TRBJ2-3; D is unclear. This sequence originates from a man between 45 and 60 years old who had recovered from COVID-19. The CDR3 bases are TGTGCCAGCAGCTTAATTACTCCTGCTAGCACAGATACGCAGTATTTT. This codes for CASSLITPASTDTQYF. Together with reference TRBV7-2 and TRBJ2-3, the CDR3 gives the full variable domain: GAGVSQSPSNKVTEKGKDVELRCDPISGHTALYWYRQSLGQGLEFLIYFQGNSAPDKSGLPSDRFSAERTGGSVSTLTIQRTQQEDSAVYLCASSLITPASTDTQYFGPGTRLTVL.